The next 10 T cell receptor beta chains were all read from a single sample in a study of T cell responses to AZD1222 COVID-19 vaccine. The table came from immunoSEQ multiplex PCR; TCRdb's copy has only in-frame clones and leaves some out. Of 150,000 or so clones in the sample, nearly 95% were seen once. The specimen was peripheral blood, collected on day 0 of AZD1222 vaccination. These receptors all come from an adult in good health.

This chain uses TRBV27 with TRBJ2-7; 16 bases are a match to TRBD2. CDR1 is MNHEY and CDR2 is SMNVEV in the germline V gene (reference sequence). The CDR3 runs to 16 residues. Trimming took 6 bases from V and 4 from J; bases not matched to a gene: 6. The CDR3 nucleotides read TGTGCCAGCAGCTCGGGACTAGCGGGAGGGTCTTACGAGCAGTACTTC. Its translation is CASSSGLAGGSYEQYF.

This rearrangement joins TRBV5-1 to TRBJ1-2; D ambiguous. Germline V gene sequence: CDR1 SGHRS, CDR2 YFSETQ. The CDR3 has 14 amino acids. Trimming pared 1 base from V and 5 bases from J, leaving 12 bases between. Here the CDR3 reads CASSLSERFYGYTF. Here the CDR3 DNA reads TGCGCCAGCAGCTTGAGCGAGAGGTTTTATGGCTACACCTTC.

The table lists this clone with a count of one. This rearrangement joins TRBV19 to TRBJ2-5, with 16 bases identical to TRBD2. CDR1 and CDR2 (germline): LNHDA, SQIVND (reference sequence). After removal of 4 bases from V and 4 bases from J, the junction contained 9 bases not matched to a gene. The CDR3 loop spans 18 amino acids. This CDR3 reads CASSTGLAGGPGIETQYF. In DNA, the CDR3 is TGTGCCAGTAGTACGGGACTAGCGGGGGGGCCAGGCATAGAGACCCAGTACTTC.

V and J are TRBV7-6 and TRBJ2-3, with 7 positions matching TRBD2. The V gene's germline CDR1 is SGHVS and CDR2 FNYEAQ. J was trimmed by 2 bases and V by 3 bases; bases with no gene match: 5. The CDR3 is 15 residues long. The chain's CDR3 is CASSLGAGLTDTQYF. CDR3 DNA: TGTGCCAGCAGCTTGGGAGCGGGACTCACAGATACGCAGTATTTT. The full variable domain, with the rest looked up from reference TRBV7-6 and TRBJ2-3, is GAGVSQSPRYKVTKRGQDVALRCDPISGHVSLYWYRQALGQGPEFLTYFNYEAQQDKSGLPNDRFSAERPEGSISTLTIQRTEQRDSAMYRCASSLGAGLTDTQYFGPGTRLTVL.

The CDR3, as DNA: TGTGCCAGCAGCCGGGACAGCCCTCGCTATGGCTACACCTTC. Its protein is CASSRDSPRYGYTF. The chain couples TRBV27 to TRBJ1-2; 7 bases align to TRBD1. The CDR3 is 14 residues long. The germline CDR1 and CDR2 sequences are MNHEY and SMNVEV (reference sequence). Trimming removed 6 bases from V and 4 bases from J; junction bases left unmatched: 8.

This sequence joins TRBV6-5 and TRBJ2-7; tentative D call: TRBD2 (6 bases). From germline, CDR1 is MNHEY and CDR2 SVGAGI. CDR3 size: 16 residues. Trimming cost V 2 bases and J 0 bases, with 14 bases left between them. CDR3 in DNA: TGTGCCAGCAGTTACGCGCCCGGGGGTAGCTCCTACGAGCAGTACTTC. It encodes CASSYAPGGSSYEQYF.

The gene calls are TRBV9 and TRBJ2-2, with TRBD1 matching over 7 bases. This CDR3 is built from 15 residues. J was trimmed by 3 bases and V by 4 bases; bases with no gene match: 6. Looked up from germline, CDR1 is SGDLS and CDR2 is YYNGEE. The CDR3 sequence is CASSRGQTDTGELFF. The CDR3 nucleotides are TGTGCCAGCAGCAGGGGACAGACCGACACCGGGGAGCTGTTTTTT.

This clone was detected only once. This chain uses TRBV28 with TRBJ2-5; 14 positions match TRBD2. J lost 5 bases, V lost 4 bases, and 18 bases had no gene match. The germline CDR1 and CDR2 sequences are MDHEN and SYDVKM. The CDR3 extends over 20 amino acids. CDR3 sequence reads: CASSSGGWRLAGGPGETQYF. CDR3 coding DNA: TGTGCCAGCAGTTCCGGAGGATGGCGACTAGCGGGAGGGCCGGGGGAGACCCAGTACTTC.

CDR3 amino acids: CASQGDRDGYTF. For the CDR3, the DNA is TGTGCCAGCCAGGGGGACAGGGATGGCTACACCTTC. The chain recombines TRBV6-5 with TRBJ1-2; TRBD1 aligns across 9 bases. Germline loops: CDR1 MNHEY, CDR2 SVGAGI. V trimming: 8 bases; J trimming: 6 bases; junction bases outside the gene matches: 4. The CDR3 length is 12 residues.

The chain recombines TRBV7-2 with TRBJ2-7; 9 bases match TRBD2. Per the germline V gene, CDR1 is SGHTA and CDR2 is FQGNSA. The CDR3 is made up of 15 amino acids. V gave up 3 bases and J gave up 2 bases; unmatched junction bases: 5. CDR3 residues: CASSLGRGGPYEQYF. The DNA of the CDR3 is TGTGCCAGCAGCTTGGGGCGGGGGGGTCCCTACGAGCAGTACTTC.